The 32 T cell receptor beta chains presented below share a single source sample, sequenced in a study of OX40 agonist ivuxolimab in advanced cancers. Sequencing was performed with immunoSEQ multiplex PCR; in TCRdb, only in-frame clones are kept and a portion is missing. The sample carries approximately 90,000 clones, approximately 90% recorded once. The input for sequencing was CD4+ or CD8+ T cells sorted from blood, taken in a trial of the OX40 agonist ivuxolimab. These receptors were obtained from an adult with an advanced solid tumor such as melanoma, head and neck, liver or kidney cancer.

The chain links TRBV6-1 to TRBJ2-3, with D perhaps TRBD2 (6 bases). Germline assignment: CDR1 MNHNS and CDR2 SASEGT. The ends were cut back, 7 bases at V and 4 bases at J, with 15 bases in the middle. CDR3 length: 14 amino acids. For the CDR3, the DNA is TGTGCCAGCATCGCAACGGGAGCCGCAGATACGCAGTATTTT. This translates into CASIATGAADTQYF.

The genes are TRBV5-5 and TRBJ2-5; D ambiguous. V was pared by 0 bases and J by 4 bases, with 16 bases between. The CDR3 extends over 16 amino acids. Germline lookup yields CDR1 SGHKS and CDR2 YYEKEE (reference sequence). CDR3 loop: CASSLATRLEGETQYF. CDR3 nucleotides: TGTGCCAGCAGCTTGGCCACTCGCTTAGAAGGAGAGACCCAGTACTTC.

The rearrangement joins TRBV11-2 to TRBJ1-1; TRBD1 might be the D (5 bases). The CDR3 consists of 13 residues. Per germline, CDR1 SGHAT and CDR2 FQNNGV. V was trimmed by 5 bases and J by 1 base, leaving 8 bases between them. DNA for the CDR3: TGTGCCAGCAGCACGCAGGGGAACACTGAAGCTTTCTTT. Encoded protein: CASSTQGNTEAFF.

The J gene is TRBJ1-4, the V gene TRBV30; D is undetermined. Germline CDR1 reads GTSNPN; CDR2 reads SVGIG (reference sequence). V was trimmed by 0 bases and J by 8 bases, leaving 13 bases between them. The CDR3 consists of 14 residues. The DNA of the CDR3 is TGTGCCTGGAGTGTGTGGGCTGGGCGAGAAAAACTGTTTTTT. It encodes CAWSVWAGREKLFF.

V and J are TRBV11-2 and TRBJ1-1, with D unresolved. Per the germline V gene, CDR1 is SGHAT and CDR2 is FQNNGV. CDR3 length: 15 residues. V was trimmed by 1 base and J by 4 bases, leaving 13 bases between them. In DNA form, the CDR3 reads TGTGCCAGCAGCTTAGGGGTTGCCACTCTCACTGAAGCTTTCTTT. It translates to CASSLGVATLTEAFF. The full variable domain, completed using reference TRBV11-2 and TRBJ1-1, is EAGVAQSPRYKIIEKRQSVAFWCNPISGHATLYWYQQILGQGPKLLIQFQNNGVVDDSQLPKDRFSAERLKGVDSTLKIQPAKLEDSAVYLCASSLGVATLTEAFFGQGTRLTVV.

This chain uses TRBV15 with TRBJ1-1; the D is unclear. V lost 0 bases and J lost 4, with 12 bases in between. Germline values: CDR1 LNHNV, CDR2 YYDKDF (reference sequence). This CDR3 region has 15 residues. CDR3 sequence: CATSRETVVGTEAFF. CDR3 nucleotides: TGTGCCACCAGCAGAGAAACGGTCGTCGGCACTGAAGCTTTCTTT.

The V call is TRBV10-3, the J call TRBJ2-1; TRBD2 matches 10 bases. The CDR3 length is 17 residues. V dropped 1 base and J dropped 8; count of bases not matched to a gene: 11. Germline lookup yields CDR1 ENHRY and CDR2 SYGVKD. Here the CDR3 DNA reads TGTGCCATCAGTGAGTGGCTAGCGGGAGAAACGATGGATGAGCAGTTCTTC. This encodes CAISEWLAGETMDEQFF.

The chain joins TRBV5-1 to TRBJ2-2; 8 bases match TRBD2. The length of the CDR3 is 14 residues. V was pared by 10 bases and J by 6 bases, with 11 bases of the junction left unmatched. CDR1 is SGHRS, CDR2 YFSETQ, per germline. The DNA of the CDR3 is TGCGCCGGGAGGACGACTAGCGCGGCCGGGGAGCTGTTTTTT. Translating it yields CAGRTTSAAGELFF.

The chain recombines TRBV5-1 with TRBJ2-4; D not resolved. V was shortened by 1 base and J by 0 bases, with 17 bases between the two germline ends. The CDR3 is 18 amino acids. CDR1 and CDR2 from the germline V gene are SGHRS and YFSETQ. CDR3 residues: CASSLPTSGELAKNIQYF. The CDR3 coding sequence is TGCGCCAGCAGCTTGCCGACCTCCGGAGAGCTAGCCAAAAACATTCAGTACTTC.

The chain is built from TRBV11-3 and TRBJ2-2; no clear D. V lost 3 bases and J 1 base, leaving 6 bases between the germline ends. Germline V gene sequence: CDR1 SGHNT, CDR2 YENEEA. The CDR3 length is 14 residues. The CDR3 reads CASSFNRNTGELFF. The CDR3 DNA follows: TGTGCCAGCAGCTTTAACAGGAACACCGGGGAGCTGTTTTTT.

CDR3 DNA: TGTGCCAGCAGTTTAGGACGAGGCGGGGAGCAGTACTTC. Translated, it gives CASSLGRGGEQYF. The V and J genes are TRBV27 and TRBJ2-7; D perhaps matches TRBD2 (5 bases). CDR1 and CDR2 from the germline V gene are MNHEY and SMNVEV (reference sequence). Trimming took off 2 bases at V and 7 bases at J, with 12 bases between the two ends. This CDR3 is built from 13 residues.

This rearrangement joins TRBV27 to TRBJ2-7; 10 bases agree with TRBD2. Losses at the gene ends were 8 bases for V and 4 bases for J; bases not matched to a gene: 11. The CDR3 sequence is 15 residues long. Germline V gene data show CDR1 as MNHEY and CDR2 as SMNVEV (reference sequence). The CDR3 loop reads CASGPWASGGYEQYF. The DNA of the CDR3 is TGTGCCAGCGGTCCCTGGGCTAGCGGGGGTTACGAGCAGTACTTC.

This sequence joins TRBV19 and TRBJ2-1; 8 nucleotides agree with TRBD1. The CDR3 has 15 residues. Losses at the gene ends were 1 base for V and 8 bases for J; bases not matched to a gene: 7. CDR1 LNHDA and CDR2 SQIVND come from the germline V gene (reference sequence). This CDR3 reads CASSIGGTGPHEQFF. The CDR3 DNA reads TGTGCCAGTAGTATAGGCGGGACAGGACCCCATGAGCAGTTCTTC.

The V call is TRBV7-8, the J call TRBJ2-3, with no clear D. This CDR3 is 16 amino acids long. V was clipped by 6 bases and J by 0 bases, with 16 bases between them. Germline V gene lookup returns CDR1 SGHVS and CDR2 FQNEAQ. CDR3 nucleotide sequence: TGTGCCAGCAGATTAAGGGCAGTAGCTAGCACAGATACGCAGTATTTT. Translated, it gives CASRLRAVASTDTQYF. The whole variable domain, filled in from reference TRBV7-8 and TRBJ2-3, reads GAGVSQSPRYKVAKRGQDVALRCDPISGHVSLFWYQQALGQGPEFLTYFQNEAQLDKSGLPSDRFFAERPEGSVSTLKIQRTQQEDSAVYLCASRLRAVASTDTQYFGPGTRLTVL.

The chain combines TRBV5-1 with TRBJ1-1, with D possibly matching TRBD1 (6 bases). This CDR3 has 16 amino acids. Trimming removed 2 bases at V and 5 bases at J, with 19 bases between. Germline lookup yields CDR1 SGHRS and CDR2 YFSETQ. The chain's CDR3 is CASSFNGGAGKTEAFF. CDR3 in DNA: TGCGCCAGCAGCTTCAACGGGGGCGCTGGGAAAACTGAAGCTTTCTTT.

V and J are TRBV10-3 and TRBJ1-2; 7 nucleotides match TRBD1. J lost 2 bases, V lost 3 bases, and 12 bases had no gene match. Germline assignment: CDR1 ENHRY and CDR2 SYGVKD. This CDR3 is 17 amino acids long. CDR3 residues: CAISDPGQRFTNYGYTF. As DNA, the CDR3 is TGTGCCATCAGTGACCCGGGACAGCGTTTTACGAACTATGGCTACACCTTC.

The chain combines TRBV25-1 with TRBJ1-2; the D gene is possibly TRBD1 (5 bases). From germline, CDR1 is MGHDK and CDR2 SYGVNS. The ends were cut back, 6 bases at V and 7 bases at J, with 15 bases in the middle. The CDR3 runs 13 residues. This CDR3 is CASRGEARAGYTF. In DNA form, the CDR3 reads TGTGCCAGCAGAGGGGAAGCAAGAGCTGGCTACACCTTC.

The count of this clone is one. The chain recombines TRBV18 with TRBJ2-3, with TRBD1 identical over 9 bases. This CDR3 has 18 amino acids. Per germline, CDR1 KGHSH and CDR2 LQKENI. V was clipped by 0 bases and J by 5 bases; unmatched bases: 12. The CDR3 bases are TGTGCCAGCTCACCACCGCTCGGGGGGACAGGGCAGGTAGATACGCAGTATTTT. This encodes CASSPPLGGTGQVDTQYF. The full variable domain, completed using reference TRBV18 and TRBJ2-3, is NAGVMQNPRHLVRRRGQEARLRCSPMKGHSHVYWYRQLPEEGLKFMVYLQKENIIDESGMPKERFSAEFPKEGPSILRIQQVVRGDSAAYFCASSPPLGGTGQVDTQYFGPGTRLTVL.

This clone has only one observation. The V and J genes are TRBV11-1 and TRBJ1-1; D is perhaps TRBD1 (5 bases). The CDR3 covers 12 residues. The V gene lost 9 bases and the J gene lost 7 bases, with 15 bases spanning the gap. Germline-derived CDR1 and CDR2 are SGHAT and FQDESV (reference sequence). CDR3 nucleotide sequence: TGTGCCAGTACGGAACTGGGGGTTGAAGCTTTCTTT. Its translation is CASTELGVEAFF.

The V and J genes are TRBV14 and TRBJ2-2, with D perhaps TRBD1 (5 bases). V lost 4 bases to trimming and J lost 7 bases, with 10 bases between them. CDR3 length equals 13 residues. The V gene's germline CDR1 is SGHDN and CDR2 FVKESK. The CDR3 loop is CASSLRVLGELFF. CDR3 DNA: TGTGCCAGCAGCCTCAGGGTACTCGGGGAGCTGTTTTTT.

The genes are TRBV28 and TRBJ2-5; 9 nucleotides align to TRBD2. From germline, CDR1 is MDHEN and CDR2 SYDVKM. The CDR3 is 16 residues long. The junction had 13 bases not matched to a gene; V was cut back by 6 bases and J by 5 bases. The CDR3 bases are TGTGCCAGCAGAGGCTTAGCGGGAGTGAGCACGGAGACCCAGTACTTC. Residues: CASRGLAGVSTETQYF.

Only one count was recorded for this clone. V gene TRBV10-3 combines with J gene TRBJ2-3; 10 nucleotides align to TRBD1. With 11 bases clipped from V and 5 bases from J, the junction kept 7 bases outside the gene matches. The CDR3 spans 13 residues. Germline V lookup: CDR1 ENHRY, CDR2 SYGVKD. As DNA, the CDR3 is TGTGCCTCGGGACAGGGGAGGGAAGATACGCAGTATTTT. Amino acids: CASGQGREDTQYF.

This chain links TRBV28 with TRBJ2-5, with TRBD2 identical over 7 bases. The CDR3 has 14 residues. The V gene's germline CDR1 is MDHEN and CDR2 SYDVKM. With 4 bases clipped from V and 1 base from J, the junction kept 3 bases outside the gene matches. CDR3 in DNA: TGTGCCAGCAGTTCCAGCGGGACCCAAGAGACCCAGTACTTC. Protein product: CASSSSGTQETQYF.

V is TRBV27 and J is TRBJ2-4, with TRBD1 matching over 9 bases. Looked up from germline, CDR1 is MNHEY and CDR2 is SMNVEV (reference sequence). V shed 6 bases, J shed 1 base, and the junction held 4 bases outside the gene matches. This CDR3 is built from 15 residues. The CDR3 sequence is CASSKQGAAKNIQYF. The CDR3 DNA is TGTGCCAGCAGCAAACAGGGGGCGGCCAAAAACATTCAGTACTTC.

The chain employs TRBV5-1 and TRBJ1-2; 9 bases agree with TRBD1. Germline V CDR1 and CDR2: SGHRS, YFSETQ. The CDR3 length is 15 residues. The J segment lost 8 bases and the V segment lost 0 bases, leaving 8 bases of the junction unmatched. CDR3 nucleotides: TGCGCCAGCAGCTTGGAGTTGGGACAGGGTGGCGGCTACACCTTC. Translating it yields CASSLELGQGGGYTF.

Worth noting for this clone: One end of the junction fails to match germline, which may point to a read error. The chain has TRBV28 and TRBJ1-1; no firm D call. In germline, CDR1 is MDHEN, CDR2 SYDVKM. This CDR3 has 12 residues. The CDR3 coding sequence is TGCGCCACAATGATCATGAACACTGAAGCTTTCTTT. Translation gives CATMIMNTEAFF.

This clone was seen only once. This chain connects TRBV5-1 to TRBJ2-2; perhaps TRBD2 as D (5 bases). The CDR3 consists of 15 residues. In germline, CDR1 is SGHRS, CDR2 YFSETQ. Trimming removed 1 base at V and 6 bases at J, with 13 bases between. CDR3 nucleotide sequence: TGCGCCAGCAGCTTGAACGGGGAATCCGCCGGGGAGCTGTTTTTT. Translated, it gives CASSLNGESAGELFF.

This sequence joins TRBV30 and TRBJ2-1, with TRBD2 matching 9 bases. Trimming removed 2 bases from V and 1 base from J; junction bases left unmatched: 3. The germline V gene has CDR1 GTSNPN and CDR2 SVGIG (reference sequence). The length of the CDR3 is 15 residues. CDR3 nucleotide sequence: TGTGCCTGGAGTCGAACTAGCGGGTCCTACAATGAGCAGTTCTTC. Its protein is CAWSRTSGSYNEQFF.

The chain joins TRBV9 to TRBJ2-5; 7 bases fit TRBD1. Germline lookup yields CDR1 SGDLS and CDR2 YYNGEE. The CDR3 loop spans 14 amino acids. V lost 4 bases, J lost 1 base, and 4 bases stayed unmatched. CDR3 protein: CASSLRQGQETQYF. The CDR3 nucleotides are TGTGCCAGCAGCCTCCGACAGGGCCAAGAGACCCAGTACTTC.

J is TRBJ1-2 and V is TRBV6-5; D uncertain. CDR3 length: 11 amino acids. Germline loops: CDR1 MNHEY, CDR2 SVGAGI. V lost 5 bases, J lost 2 bases, and 3 bases lay in between. DNA for the CDR3: TGTGCCAGCAGTGAAAACTATGGCTACACCTTC. The encoded protein is CASSENYGYTF.

The genes are TRBV7-2 and TRBJ2-3; D is unresolved. V gave up 5 bases and J gave up 6 bases, with 15 bases separating them. Germline V gene lookup returns CDR1 SGHTA and CDR2 FQGNSA. The CDR3 runs 14 residues. The CDR3 DNA reads as TGTGCCAGCAGCCGACCCCCCAACGGGGATACGCAGTATTTT. Translating it yields CASSRPPNGDTQYF.

This sequence joins TRBV2 and TRBJ2-2, with no clear D. The CDR3 is 14 amino acids. Germline loops: CDR1 SNHLY, CDR2 FYNNEI. V gave up 9 bases and J gave up 4 bases, with 15 bases separating them. CDR3 sequence: CASLVQVSTGELFF. The CDR3 nucleotides read TGTGCCAGTTTAGTGCAGGTTAGCACCGGGGAGCTGTTTTTT.